These 14 T cell receptor beta chains came from one sample sequenced in a study of beta chain features in type 1 diabetes. The investigators reverse transcribed all of the isolated RNA, so they sequenced expressed TCRB transcripts. Measured with immunoSEQ multiplex PCR; TCRdb has only the in-frame clones, and not every one. Of about 140,000 clones listed, 9% to 10% are singletons. Sequencing was done on a sample of central memory CD4+ T cells from blood. The receptors derive from a woman aged 40 to 50 in good health.

The chain joins TRBV6-5 to TRBJ2-7, with D possibly matching TRBD1 (5 bases). CDR3 length: 11 amino acids. The V end was cut by 6 bases, the J end by 12 bases, with 15 bases between. Germline CDR1 MNHEY, CDR2 SVGAGI. DNA of the CDR3: TGTGCCAGCAGCCGCGACAGTAGAATGTACTTC. This translates into CASSRDSRMYF.

The table lists this clone with many counts. The chain joins TRBV10-3 to TRBJ2-2; D remains unclear. Germline V gene sequence: CDR1 ENHRY, CDR2 SYGVKD. The CDR3 is 14 amino acids. Trimming left V 4 bases short and J 4 bases short, with 10 bases between. The CDR3 nucleotides read TGTGCCATCAGTGGTCGGCAGGCCACCGGGGAGCTGTTTTTT. It specifies CAISGRQATGELFF.

The chain combines TRBV7-8 with TRBJ1-1; D perhaps matches TRBD1 (6 bases). Germline CDR1 and CDR2: SGHVS and FQNEAQ. The V end lost 5 bases, the J end lost 1 base, and 14 bases lay between the germline ends. CDR3 length: 15 residues. CDR3 residues: CASSTQGTGNTEAFF. DNA of the CDR3: TGTGCCAGCAGCACCCAGGGGACCGGGAACACTGAAGCTTTCTTT. The complete variable domain, with remaining parts taken from reference TRBV7-8 and TRBJ1-1, reads GAGVSQSPRYKVAKRGQDVALRCDPISGHVSLFWYQQALGQGPEFLTYFQNEAQLDKSGLPSDRFFAERPEGSVSTLKIQRTQQEDSAVYLCASSTQGTGNTEAFFGQGTRLTVV.

This clone was recorded at least ten times. V gene TRBV5-1 combines with J gene TRBJ1-1; possibly TRBD1 for D (5 bases). V lost 8 bases to trimming and J lost 0 bases, with 14 bases between them. The CDR3 contains 14 residues. Germline V gene data show CDR1 as SGHRS and CDR2 as YFSETQ. In DNA form, the CDR3 reads TGCGCCAGTCAGCTATCAGGGATGAACACTGAAGCTTTCTTT. Translated: CASQLSGMNTEAFF.

This clone was seen a handful of times. This sequence joins TRBV5-1 and TRBJ1-1; TRBD1 matches 8 bases. CDR3 size: 12 residues. The ends lost 6 bases at V and 6 bases at J; junction bases unmatched: 4. Germline lookup yields CDR1 SGHRS and CDR2 YFSETQ. Here the CDR3 reads CASTEQGAEAFF. DNA of the CDR3: TGCGCCAGCACCGAACAGGGGGCTGAAGCTTTCTTT.

This clone was detected only a few times. The chain combines TRBV2 with TRBJ2-2; no clear D. The CDR3 loop spans 14 amino acids. The germline gives CDR1 SNHLY, CDR2 FYNNEI. Trimming cost V 4 bases and J 4 bases, with 10 bases left between them. CDR3 amino acids: CASSGPFSTGELFF. For the CDR3, the DNA is TGTGCCAGCAGTGGGCCCTTCTCCACCGGGGAGCTGTTTTTT.

The CDR3 sequence is CASSAEETQYF. CDR3 DNA: TGTGCCAGCAGCGCGGAGGAGACCCAGTACTTC. The V call is TRBV7-9, the J call TRBJ2-5; unclear D gene. V dropped 5 bases and J dropped 5 bases, with 6 bases sitting between them. This CDR3 has 11 residues. Germline loops: CDR1 SEHNR, CDR2 FQNEAQ (reference sequence). Variable domain in full (rest from reference TRBV7-9 and TRBJ2-5): DTGVSQNPRHKITKRGQNVTFRCDPISEHNRLYWYRQTLGQGPEFLTYFQNEAQLEKSRLLSDRFSAERPKGSFSTLEIQRTEQGDSAMYLCASSAEETQYFGPGTRLLVL.

This clone came up a few times. The gene calls are TRBV10-2 and TRBJ1-5; 7 bases match TRBD1. Trimming cost V 8 bases and J 1 base; bases outside gene matches: 11. Germline CDR1 is WSHSY and CDR2 is SAAADI. The CDR3 is 16 amino acids. In DNA form, the CDR3 reads TGCGCCAGCGGACTCACACAGGGGTTGAGCAATCAGCCCCAGCATTTT. This codes for CASGLTQGLSNQPQHF.

A few counts support this clone. V and J are TRBV7-8 and TRBJ2-2; possible D gene TRBD1, 6 bases. CDR1 and CDR2 (germline): SGHVS, FQNEAQ. This CDR3 region has 13 residues. Trimming left V 1 base short and J 7 bases short, with 7 bases between. The DNA of the CDR3 is TGTGCCAGCAGCTTAGACAGGGTCGGGGAGCTGTTTTTT. Amino acid sequence: CASSLDRVGELFF. The variable domain in full, with the rest retrieved from reference TRBV7-8 and TRBJ2-2, is GAGVSQSPRYKVAKRGQDVALRCDPISGHVSLFWYQQALGQGPEFLTYFQNEAQLDKSGLPSDRFFAERPEGSVSTLKIQRTQQEDSAVYLCASSLDRVGELFFGEGSRLTVL.

The gene calls are TRBV18 and TRBJ1-5; a possible D gene is TRBD1 (6 bases). The CDR3 sequence is 17 residues long. CDR1 is KGHSH and CDR2 is LQKENI in the germline V gene. V was shortened by 0 bases and J by 0 bases, with 12 bases between the two germline ends. As DNA, the CDR3 is TGTGCCAGCTCACCACCTGGACAGCATTATAGCAATCAGCCCCAGCATTTT. This translates into CASSPPGQHYSNQPQHF.

The J gene is TRBJ1-1, the V gene TRBV15; TRBD1 might be the D (5 bases). The CDR3 is made up of 14 amino acids. The V gene's germline CDR1 is LNHNV and CDR2 YYDKDF (reference sequence). V was shortened by 0 bases and J by 5 bases, with 10 bases between the two germline ends. CDR3 nucleotides: TGTGCCACCAGCAGAGACAGGGTGGAGACTGAAGCTTTCTTT. Its translation: CATSRDRVETEAFF.

This clone was detected ten times or more. This chain joins TRBV6-5 and TRBJ2-1, with a tentative D call TRBD2 (5 bases). The CDR3 has 13 residues. The V gene's germline CDR1 is MNHEY and CDR2 SVGAGI. V lost 5 bases and J 14 bases, leaving 19 bases between the germline ends. CDR3 sequence: CASSPLTSKAEFF. The DNA for the CDR3 is TGTGCCAGCAGTCCACTTACTAGTAAGGCAGAGTTCTTC.

This clone came up many times. This chain joins TRBV2 and TRBJ2-1; 8 bases fit TRBD2. V lost 6 bases to trimming and J lost 8 bases; unmatched junction nucleotides: 6. The length of the CDR3 is 13 residues. The germline CDR1 and CDR2 sequences are SNHLY and FYNNEI. The CDR3 DNA reads TGTGCCAGCAGGGGGCGGGGGGTCTATGAGCAGTTCTTC. Translating it yields CASRGRGVYEQFF.

This clone has a count of ten or more. The sample has other DNA sequences that encode this CDR3 too. The chain joins TRBV5-1 to TRBJ1-1; unclear D gene. Germline-derived CDR1 and CDR2 are SGHRS and YFSETQ. The CDR3 has 15 residues. V shed 0 bases and J shed 3 bases, with 12 bases lying between them. The CDR3 nucleotides are TGCGCCAGCAGCTTGGATGGTCCAAGAGACACTGAAGCTTTCTTT. Its translation: CASSLDGPRDTEAFF. Variable domain in full (rest from reference TRBV5-1 and TRBJ1-1): KAGVTQTPRYLIKTRGQQVTLSCSPISGHRSVSWYQQTPGQGLQFLFEYFSETQRNKGNFPGRFSGRQFSNSRSEMNVSTLELGDSALYLCASSLDGPRDTEAFFGQGTRLTVV.